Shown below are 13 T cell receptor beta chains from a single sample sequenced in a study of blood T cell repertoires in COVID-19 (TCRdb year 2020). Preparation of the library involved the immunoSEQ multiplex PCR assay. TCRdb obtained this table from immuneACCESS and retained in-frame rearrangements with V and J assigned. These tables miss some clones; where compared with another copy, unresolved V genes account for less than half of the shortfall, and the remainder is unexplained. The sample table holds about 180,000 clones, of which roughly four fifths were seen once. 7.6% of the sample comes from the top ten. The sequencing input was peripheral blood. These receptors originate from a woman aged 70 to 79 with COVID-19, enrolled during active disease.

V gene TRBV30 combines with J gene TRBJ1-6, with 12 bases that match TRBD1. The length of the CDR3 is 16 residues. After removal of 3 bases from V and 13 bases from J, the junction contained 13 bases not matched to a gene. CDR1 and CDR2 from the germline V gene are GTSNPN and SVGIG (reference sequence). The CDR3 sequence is CAWSPYMGQGASPLHF. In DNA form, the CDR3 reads TGTGCCTGGAGCCCTTACATGGGACAGGGGGCGTCCCCCCTCCACTTT. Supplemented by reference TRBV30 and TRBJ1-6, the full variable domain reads SQTIHQWPATLVQPVGSPLSLECTVEGTSNPNLYWYRQAAGRGLQLLFYSVGIGQISSEVPQNLSASRPQDRQFILSSKKLLLSDSGFYLCAWSPYMGQGASPLHFGNGTRLTVT.

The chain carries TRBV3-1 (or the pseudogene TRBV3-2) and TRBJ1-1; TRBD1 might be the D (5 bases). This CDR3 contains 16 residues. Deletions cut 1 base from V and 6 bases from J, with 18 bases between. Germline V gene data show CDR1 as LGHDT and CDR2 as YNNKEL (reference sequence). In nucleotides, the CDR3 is TGTGCCAGCAGCCAAGGCCAGGGTGTACGGGGGTCTGAAGCTTTCTTT. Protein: CASSQGQGVRGSEAFF.

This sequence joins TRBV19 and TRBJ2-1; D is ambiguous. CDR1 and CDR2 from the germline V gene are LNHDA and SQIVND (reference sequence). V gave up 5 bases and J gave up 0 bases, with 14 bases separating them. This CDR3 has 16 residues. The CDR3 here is CASSSFEPSSYNEQFF. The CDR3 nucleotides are TGTGCCAGTAGTTCGTTCGAACCCAGCTCCTACAATGAGCAGTTCTTC.

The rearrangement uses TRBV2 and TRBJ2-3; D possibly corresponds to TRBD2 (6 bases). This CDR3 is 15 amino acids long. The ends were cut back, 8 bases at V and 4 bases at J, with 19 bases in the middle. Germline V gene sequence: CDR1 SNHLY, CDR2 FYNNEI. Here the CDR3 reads CASRRDRGSADTQYF. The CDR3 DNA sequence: TGTGCCAGCCGGCGGGACCGGGGGTCGGCAGATACGCAGTATTTT.

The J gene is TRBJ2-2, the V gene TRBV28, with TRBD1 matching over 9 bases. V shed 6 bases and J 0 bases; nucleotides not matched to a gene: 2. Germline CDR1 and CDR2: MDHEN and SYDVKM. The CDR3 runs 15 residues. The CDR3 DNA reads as TGTGCCAGCAGATGGACAGGGGCGAACACCGGGGAGCTGTTTTTT. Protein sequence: CASRWTGANTGELFF.

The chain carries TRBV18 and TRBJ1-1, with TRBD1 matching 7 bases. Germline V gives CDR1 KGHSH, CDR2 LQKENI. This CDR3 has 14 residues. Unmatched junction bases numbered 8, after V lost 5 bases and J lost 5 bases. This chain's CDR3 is CASSRTTGRTEAFF. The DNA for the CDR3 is TGTGCCAGCTCAAGAACGACAGGGCGGACTGAAGCTTTCTTT.

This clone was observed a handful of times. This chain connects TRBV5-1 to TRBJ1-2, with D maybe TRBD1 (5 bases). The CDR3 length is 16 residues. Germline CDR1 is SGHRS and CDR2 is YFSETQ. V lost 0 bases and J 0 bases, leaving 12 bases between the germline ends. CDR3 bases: TGCGCCAGCAGCTTGGGCAGGGTAGGGACTAACTATGGCTACACCTTC. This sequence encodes CASSLGRVGTNYGYTF.

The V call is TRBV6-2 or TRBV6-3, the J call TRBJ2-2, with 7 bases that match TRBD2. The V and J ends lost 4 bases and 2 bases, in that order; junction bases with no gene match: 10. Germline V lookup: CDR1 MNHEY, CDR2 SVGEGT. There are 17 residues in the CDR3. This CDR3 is CASSSGLVAPNTGELFF. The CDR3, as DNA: TGTGCCAGCAGTTCCGGACTAGTGGCCCCCAACACCGGGGAGCTGTTTTTT.

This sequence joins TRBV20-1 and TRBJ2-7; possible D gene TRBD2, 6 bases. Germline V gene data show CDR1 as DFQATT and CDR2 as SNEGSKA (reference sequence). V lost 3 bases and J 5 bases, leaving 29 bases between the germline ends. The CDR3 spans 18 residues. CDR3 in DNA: TGCAGTGCTAGTAGCGTTTTCGGGACGGGAGCCCCCTTCCACGAGCAGTACTTC. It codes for CSASSVFGTGAPFHEQYF.

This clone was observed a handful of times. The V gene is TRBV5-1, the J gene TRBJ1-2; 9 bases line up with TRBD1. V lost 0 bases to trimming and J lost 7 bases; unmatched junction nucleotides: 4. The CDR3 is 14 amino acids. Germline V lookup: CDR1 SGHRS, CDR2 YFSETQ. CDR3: CASSLADRGSGYTF. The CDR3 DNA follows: TGCGCCAGCAGCTTGGCGGACAGGGGCTCTGGCTACACCTTC.

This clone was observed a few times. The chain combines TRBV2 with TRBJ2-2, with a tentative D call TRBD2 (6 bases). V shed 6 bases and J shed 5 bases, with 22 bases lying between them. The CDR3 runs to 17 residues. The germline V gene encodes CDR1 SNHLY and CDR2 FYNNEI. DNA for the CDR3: TGTGCCAGCAGCCTACTGTCGCCGGGAGCGCATACCGGGGAGCTGTTTTTT. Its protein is CASSLLSPGAHTGELFF.

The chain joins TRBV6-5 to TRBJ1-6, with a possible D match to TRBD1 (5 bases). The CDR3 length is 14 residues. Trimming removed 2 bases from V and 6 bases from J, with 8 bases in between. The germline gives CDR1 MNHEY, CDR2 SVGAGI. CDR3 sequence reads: CASSYTGGNSPLHF. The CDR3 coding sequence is TGTGCCAGCAGTTACACCGGGGGTAATTCACCCCTCCACTTT.

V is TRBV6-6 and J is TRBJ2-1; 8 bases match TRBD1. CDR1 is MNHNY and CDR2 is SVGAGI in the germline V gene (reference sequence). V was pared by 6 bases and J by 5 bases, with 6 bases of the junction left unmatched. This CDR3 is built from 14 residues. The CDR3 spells CASSDRGKDNEQFF. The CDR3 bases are TGTGCCAGCAGCGACAGGGGCAAGGACAATGAGCAGTTCTTC.